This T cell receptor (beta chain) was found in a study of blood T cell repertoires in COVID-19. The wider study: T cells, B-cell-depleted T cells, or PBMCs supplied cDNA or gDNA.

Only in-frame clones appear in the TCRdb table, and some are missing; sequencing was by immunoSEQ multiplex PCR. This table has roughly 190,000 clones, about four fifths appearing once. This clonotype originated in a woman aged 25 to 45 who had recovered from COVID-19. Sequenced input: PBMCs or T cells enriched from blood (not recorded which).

CDR3 amino acids: CASSQDLVAGVTDTQYF. DNA of the CDR3: TGTGCCAGCAGCCAAGATTTGGTAGCGGGGGTCACAGATACGCAGTATTTT. The chain links TRBV14 to TRBJ2-3, with 9 bases matching TRBD2. Trimming removed 0 bases from V and 2 bases from J; junction bases left unmatched: 6. From germline, CDR1 is SGHDN and CDR2 FVKESK. The length of the CDR3 is 17 residues.